The source of this T cell receptor beta chain is a study of siplizumab effects on memory and regulatory T cells. Findings and caveats of the study: The authors mapped only a minor fraction of alloreactive clones to unstimulated subsets. The naive T cell population seemed more diverse than memory cells and seemed a major contributor to the alloresponse. Controls had about 29% Treg-derived mappable alloreactive CD4+ clones on average, versus around 71% with siplizumab.

CDR3 length: 15 amino acids. The germline V gene has CDR1 SEHNR and CDR2 FQNEAQ (reference sequence). Trimming at V came to 5 bases and at J to 1 base, leaving 4 bases not matched to a gene. As concerns this clone: Its antigen is unidentified.

Sequencing was performed with immunoSEQ multiplex PCR; in TCRdb, only in-frame clones are kept and a portion is missing. The repertoire holds fewer than 60,000 clones, with more than 85% as singletons. This chain connects TRBV7-9 to TRBJ2-2; 7 bases are a match to TRBD1. The sequencing input was CD8+ T cells sorted from blood. The receptor comes from a human donor in good health. As DNA, the CDR3 is TGTGCCAGCAGCGCCTGGGACAGGAACACCGGGGAGCTGTTTTTT. Encoded protein: CASSAWDRNTGELFF.